Below are 25 T cell receptor beta chains sequenced from a single sample in a study of T cells in Graves' hyperthyroidism and ophthalmopathy. The CDR3 regions of TCR beta were amplified from RNA transcripts. Carried out on the TCR CDR3, a first-round RT-PCR used the HTBI primer set. TCRdb re-called the multiplex PCR reads with MiXCR, one entry per CDR3 protein. The sample carries hundreds of thousands of distinct CDR3 sequences, around 14% recorded once. The sequencing sample was made of blood. The receptors originated from a woman aged 25 to 39 with Graves' hyperthyroidism that later progressed to Graves' ophthalmopathy.

This clonotype was seen at least ten times. Here the CDR3 DNA reads TGTGCCAGCAGCGGACTAGCGGGAGCGGGTGAGCAGTTCTTC. This encodes CASSGLAGAGEQFF. The chain is built from TRBV6-1 and TRBJ2-1; 13 nucleotides line up with TRBD2. Per germline, CDR1 MNHNS and CDR2 SASEGT. V was clipped by 6 bases and J by 9 bases; unmatched bases: 5. The CDR3 has 14 residues.

At least ten counts were recorded for this clonotype. The rearrangement uses TRBV28 and TRBJ2-1; 11 nucleotides agree with TRBD2. CDR3 length: 16 residues. V trimming: 2 bases; J trimming: 5 bases; junction bases outside the gene matches: 5. In germline, CDR1 is MDHEN, CDR2 SYDVKM. This CDR3 reads CASSLGLAGANNEQFF. Written as DNA, the CDR3 is TGTGCCAGCAGTTTAGGACTAGCGGGCGCAAACAATGAGCAGTTCTTC.

The table lists this clonotype with a few counts. This chain uses TRBV3-1 with TRBJ2-3; D remains ambiguous. Germline V gene sequence: CDR1 LGHDT, CDR2 YNNKEL (reference sequence). The CDR3 runs to 14 residues. V dropped 2 bases and J dropped 4 bases, with 10 bases sitting between them. This CDR3 is CASSQLLVADTQYF. The CDR3 DNA reads as TGTGCCAGCAGCCAACTCCTGGTGGCAGATACGCAGTATTTT.

This clonotype showed up many times. The chain joins TRBV12-5 to TRBJ2-1; D gene uncertain. The CDR3 runs to 14 residues. The germline V gene encodes CDR1 LGHNT and CDR2 FRNRAP. Trimming cost V 5 bases and J 0 bases, with 8 bases left between them. The CDR3 nucleotides read TGTGCTAGTGGTCAGCTTCTCTCCTACAATGAGCAGTTCTTC. The encoded protein is CASGQLLSYNEQFF.

This clonotype was seen many times. The rearrangement links TRBV5-1 to TRBJ1-4; D possibly corresponds to TRBD1 (5 bases). The V end lost 6 bases, the J end lost 8 bases, and 17 bases lay between the germline ends. The CDR3 extends over 14 amino acids. CDR1 is SGHRS and CDR2 is YFSETQ in the germline V gene. This CDR3 reads CASTPQGGREKLFF. For the CDR3, the DNA is TGCGCCAGCACCCCCCAGGGCGGAAGGGAAAAACTGTTTTTT.

The CDR3 coding sequence is TGTGCCAGCAGGTTGGGGATCACTGAAGCTTTCTTT. The encoded protein is CASRLGITEAFF. The genes are TRBV6-2 or TRBV6-3 and TRBJ1-1, with D unresolved. Germline V lookup: CDR1 MNHEY, CDR2 SVGEGT. The CDR3 runs 12 residues. V dropped 6 bases and J dropped 4 bases, with 9 bases sitting between them.

For this clonotype: With a much larger clone just one base away, this may be a read error. The chain uses TRBV5-5 and TRBJ1-5; D may be TRBD1 (5 bases). CDR1 and CDR2 (germline): SGHKS, YYEKEE (reference sequence). The CDR3 runs to 14 residues. The ends were cut back, 7 bases at V and 4 bases at J, with 15 bases in the middle. The DNA for the CDR3 is TGTGCCAGCTGTTCAGGGCCCTCAAATCAGCCCCAGCATTTT. Protein sequence: CASCSGPSNQPQHF.

The V and J genes are TRBV4-1 and TRBJ2-5; D is possibly TRBD1 (5 bases). The CDR3 extends over 15 amino acids. The germline V and J ends were trimmed by 3 bases and 4 bases, with 15 bases remaining between them. CDR1 MGHRA and CDR2 YSYEKL come from the germline V gene. In DNA, the CDR3 is TGCGCCAGCAGCCATGCTCAGGGTTTCGGAGAGACCCAGTACTTC. Its translation: CASSHAQGFGETQYF.

This clonotype has more than one count but fewer than ten. This sequence joins TRBV19 and TRBJ2-1; D unresolved. The CDR3 is 14 amino acids. The V end was cut by 4 bases, the J end by 0 bases, with 7 bases between. Germline V gene data show CDR1 as LNHDA and CDR2 as SQIVND (reference sequence). The CDR3 loop is CASSKESSYNEQFF. The DNA of the CDR3 is TGTGCCAGTAGTAAGGAGAGCTCCTACAATGAGCAGTTCTTC.

This chain links TRBV20-1 with TRBJ2-7, with 7 bases lining up with TRBD2. CDR3 length: 15 residues. Germline V gives CDR1 DFQATT, CDR2 SNEGSKA (reference sequence). J was trimmed by 1 base and V by 3 bases; bases with no gene match: 9. The CDR3 DNA reads TGCAGTGCTAGTGGTGGGAGGGCCTATTCCTACGAGCAGTACTTC. Translating it yields CSASGGRAYSYEQYF.

This clonotype was found many times. In DNA form, the CDR3 reads TGCAGTGCTAGGGGGGACGACTATGGCTACACCTTC. This codes for CSARGDDYGYTF. V is TRBV20-1 and J is TRBJ1-2, with D tentatively TRBD1 (5 bases). CDR1 DFQATT and CDR2 SNEGSKA come from the germline V gene (reference sequence). The length of the CDR3 is 12 residues. Between the trimmed V and J ends, which lost 3 bases and 3 bases, there was a span of 8 bases.

At least ten counts were recorded for this clonotype. The V and J genes are TRBV15 and TRBJ1-2; tentatively, D is TRBD1 (5 bases). Germline-derived CDR1 and CDR2 are LNHNV and YYDKDF (reference sequence). The CDR3 totals 15 residues. V was pared by 0 bases and J by 2 bases, with 10 bases between. The DNA of the CDR3 is TGTGCCACCAGCAGAGAGTTGGGGGAGAACTATGGCTACACCTTC. It codes for CATSRELGENYGYTF.

About this clonotype: Given a much more abundant clone one base away, this may be a read error. The chain carries TRBV5-6 and TRBJ1-5, with D perhaps TRBD1 (5 bases). From germline, CDR1 is SGHDT and CDR2 YYEEEE. V was trimmed by 4 bases and J by 7 bases, leaving 15 bases between them. This CDR3 contains 14 residues. The CDR3 reads CASSLPGTRQPQHF. The DNA for the CDR3 is TGTGCCAGCAGCCTACCCGGGACGCGACAGCCCCAGCATTTT.

Comments on this clonotype: Given a much more abundant clone one base away, this may be a read error. The gene calls are TRBV6-2 or TRBV6-3 and TRBJ2-1; 12 bases agree with TRBD2. The CDR3 totals 16 residues. CDR1 is MNHEY and CDR2 is SVGEGT in the germline V gene. The CDR3 region has the DNA TGTGCCAGCAGTATCCTAGCGGGGGGGGGGTACAATGAGCAGTCCTTC. Protein sequence: CASSILAGGGYNEQSF.

This chain uses TRBV7-3 with TRBJ2-7; D remains ambiguous. CDR3 length equals 15 residues. The V end was cut by 3 bases, the J end by 1 base, with 13 bases between. Germline values: CDR1 SGHTA, CDR2 FQGTGA. Here the CDR3 reads CASSFALTQSYEQYF. Here the CDR3 DNA reads TGTGCCAGCAGCTTTGCGTTAACGCAATCCTACGAGCAGTACTTC.

This clonotype was counted at least ten times. V and J are TRBV6-1 and TRBJ1-6; D not certain. This CDR3 contains 11 residues. Germline loops: CDR1 MNHNS, CDR2 SASEGT. The V gene lost 7 bases and the J gene lost 13 bases, with 11 bases spanning the gap. The CDR3 sequence: CASTSSGPLHF. The CDR3 bases are TGTGCCAGCACCTCCAGCGGGCCCCTCCACTTT.

This clonotype was observed a single time. J is TRBJ2-1 and V is TRBV11-2, with 11 bases that match TRBD2. Germline V gene lookup returns CDR1 SGHAT and CDR2 FQNNGV. Trimming at V came to 2 bases and at J to 4 bases, leaving 10 bases not matched to a gene. This CDR3 is built from 18 residues. The CDR3 sequence: CASSLWTSGSGRYNEQFF. The DNA for the CDR3 is TGTGCCAGCAGCTTATGGACTAGCGGGTCGGGGCGGTACAATGAGCAGTTCTTC.

On this clonotype: Given a much more abundant clone one base away, this may be a read error. The rearrangement links TRBV3-1 to TRBJ1-2; D is uncertain. CDR3 length equals 15 residues. Trimming took 4 bases from V and 0 from J, leaving 12 bases between them. Germline assignment: CDR1 LGHDT and CDR2 YNNKEL (reference sequence). The CDR3 DNA is TGTGCCAGCAGCCCTGCCGACGGGGCTAACTATGGCTACACCTTC. Its translation: CASSPADGANYGYTF.

This chain joins TRBV3-1 and TRBJ2-5; D may be TRBD2 (6 bases). Germline loops: CDR1 LGHDT, CDR2 YNNKEL (reference sequence). V dropped 1 base and J dropped 2 bases, with 8 bases sitting between them. This CDR3 region has 14 residues. The CDR3 nucleotides are TGTGCCAGCAGCCAAGTGGGGGGACAAGAGACCCAGTACTTC. Amino acids: CASSQVGGQETQYF.

Only one count was recorded for this clonotype. This sequence joins TRBV2 and TRBJ2-1; tentatively, D is TRBD1 (6 bases). This CDR3 region has 15 residues. The V gene lost 6 bases and the J gene lost 10 bases, with 22 bases spanning the gap. Germline V gene data show CDR1 as SNHLY and CDR2 as FYNNEI. The chain's CDR3 is CASSQEFKGDHEQFF. The CDR3 nucleotides are TGTGCCAGCAGCCAGGAGTTCAAGGGGGACCACGAGCAGTTCTTC.

This clonotype has at least ten counts. The V call is TRBV20-1, the J call TRBJ1-2, with unresolved D. CDR1 and CDR2 (germline): DFQATT, SNEGSKA (reference sequence). Trimming removed 0 bases from V and 3 bases from J, with 5 bases in between. This CDR3 has 12 amino acids. The CDR3 here is CSARDPDYGYTF. The CDR3 DNA reads as TGCAGTGCTAGAGATCCAGACTATGGCTACACCTTC.

About this clonotype itself: Since a much larger clone is just one base distant, this may be a read error. The rearrangement uses TRBV18 and TRBJ2-3; D is unclear. CDR3 size: 15 residues. V was shortened by 2 bases and J by 2 bases, with 11 bases between the two germline ends. Per germline, CDR1 KGHSH and CDR2 LQKENI. CDR3 sequence reads: CASSPMRPNTDTQYF. The CDR3 bases are TGTGCCAGCTCACCAATGAGACCTAACACAGATACGCAGTATTTT.

The chain is built from TRBV5-1 and TRBJ2-5, with D possibly matching TRBD2 (6 bases). V was trimmed by 2 bases and J by 4 bases, leaving 9 bases between them. The germline CDR1 and CDR2 sequences are SGHRS and YFSETQ. This CDR3 is 13 amino acids long. Here the CDR3 DNA reads TGCGCCAGCAGCTTCGGAGCGGGAGAGACCCAGTACTTC. This translates into CASSFGAGETQYF. The whole variable domain, remainder taken from reference TRBV5-1 and TRBJ2-5, is KAGVTQTPRYLIKTRGQQVTLSCSPISGHRSVSWYQQTPGQGLQFLFEYFSETQRNKGNFPGRFSGRQFSNSRSEMNVSTLELGDSALYLCASSFGAGETQYFGPGTRLLVL.

The rearrangement uses TRBV28 and TRBJ1-3, with a weak D call TRBD1 (5 bases). V lost 3 bases, J lost 11 bases, and 26 bases lay in between. The CDR3 consists of 17 residues. Germline CDR1 MDHEN, CDR2 SYDVKM. CDR3: CASSFPSGRESGHAIYF. CDR3 nucleotides: TGTGCCAGCAGTTTTCCCTCCGGACGGGAGTCTGGACACGCCATATATTTT.

Ten or more counts support this clonotype. The genes are TRBV18 and TRBJ1-4, with 9 bases matching TRBD1. CDR3 size: 16 residues. V was clipped by 5 bases and J by 0 bases; unmatched bases: 4. CDR1 is KGHSH, CDR2 LQKENI, per germline. The chain's CDR3 is CASSSGQGTTNEKLFF. The CDR3 DNA reads TGTGCCAGCTCATCGGGACAGGGTACAACTAATGAAAAACTGTTTTTT. The whole variable domain, remainder taken from reference TRBV18 and TRBJ1-4, is NAGVMQNPRHLVRRRGQEARLRCSPMKGHSHVYWYRQLPEEGLKFMVYLQKENIIDESGMPKERFSAEFPKEGPSILRIQQVVRGDSAAYFCASSSGQGTTNEKLFFGSGTQLSVL.